Below are 15 T cell receptor beta chains sequenced from a single sample in a study of CD4 T cells in relation to SARS-CoV-2 and coronaviruses. Their cognate antigens are unknown. Sequencing used immunoSEQ multiplex PCR; TCRdb keeps in-frame clones, though not all of them. The data contain about 40,000 clones, about 80% of them seen just once; the ten biggest clones take up 6% to 8.5%. Sequenced material: naive CD4+ T cells from PBMCs, cultured in vitro. Described subset: naive CD4+ T cells isolated by negative enrichment. The receptors originated from an adult with COVID-19.

V usage is TRBV3-1 (or the pseudogene TRBV3-2) and J usage is TRBJ1-4; D is undetermined. The V gene lost 6 bases and the J gene lost 0 bases, with 11 bases spanning the gap. This CDR3 is built from 15 residues. Germline-derived CDR1 and CDR2 are LGHDT and YNNKEL (reference sequence). CDR3 sequence (DNA): TGTGCCAGCAGTCTTAACCGAGCAACTAATGAAAAACTGTTTTTT. Residues: CASSLNRATNEKLFF.

The genes are TRBV20-1 and TRBJ2-7; 8 nucleotides match TRBD2. Per germline, CDR1 DFQATT and CDR2 SNEGSKA (reference sequence). V dropped 3 bases and J dropped 3; count of bases not matched to a gene: 7. This CDR3 has 14 amino acids. DNA of the CDR3: TGCAGTGCTAGTTTAACTAGCGGACTCTACGAGCAGTACTTC. Translation: CSASLTSGLYEQYF.

CDR3 in amino acids: CATSDSGTGYGYTF. Here the CDR3 DNA reads TGTGCCACCAGTGATTCCGGGACAGGCTATGGCTACACCTTC. This chain links TRBV24-1 with TRBJ1-2; 8 bases fit TRBD1. The germline V gene has CDR1 KGHDR and CDR2 SFDVKD. Trimming cost V 2 bases and J 4 bases; bases outside gene matches: 2. CDR3 length equals 14 residues.

J is TRBJ2-1 and V is TRBV11-2, with unresolved D. The CDR3 is 14 residues long. V was clipped by 1 base and J by 0 bases, with 4 bases between them. Germline CDR1 is SGHAT and CDR2 is FQNNGV. CDR3 region: CASSLGSSYNEQFF. CDR3 DNA: TGTGCCAGCAGCTTAGGGTCCTCCTACAATGAGCAGTTCTTC. Using reference TRBV11-2 and TRBJ2-1 for the parts outside the CDR3, the full variable domain is EAGVAQSPRYKIIEKRQSVAFWCNPISGHATLYWYQQILGQGPKLLIQFQNNGVVDDSQLPKDRFSAERLKGVDSTLKIQPAKLEDSAVYLCASSLGSSYNEQFFGPGTRLTVL.

The chain recombines TRBV28 with TRBJ2-7; TRBD2 agrees at 9 bases. V trimming: 3 bases; J trimming: 2 bases; junction bases outside the gene matches: 5. Germline V gives CDR1 MDHEN, CDR2 SYDVKM. The CDR3 has 15 residues. The DNA for the CDR3 is TGTGCCAGCAGTTTGGAGACTAGCGGTACCTACGAGCAGTACTTC. Translating it yields CASSLETSGTYEQYF.

This clone was seen only a few times. The chain couples TRBV12-3 or TRBV12-4 to TRBJ1-2; D call uncertain. The length of the CDR3 is 13 residues. V was trimmed by 5 bases and J by 3 bases, leaving 10 bases between them. CDR3 sequence reads: CASSPNIDYGYTF. As DNA, the CDR3 is TGTGCCAGCAGTCCGAACATCGACTATGGCTACACCTTC.

The chain uses TRBV6-5 and TRBJ1-5; D gene uncertain. Trimming took off 2 bases at V and 5 bases at J, with 7 bases between the two ends. The CDR3 length is 13 residues. CDR1 is MNHEY, CDR2 SVGAGI, per germline. The CDR3 spells CASSYGLHQPQHF. In DNA form, the CDR3 reads TGTGCCAGCAGTTACGGGTTACATCAGCCCCAGCATTTT.

In nucleotides, the CDR3 is TGTGCCAGCAGCCTGGCAGCCAATCTGGGGGAGTACTTC. It codes for CASSLAANLGEYF. This chain links TRBV28 with TRBJ2-7; the D call may be TRBD1 or TRBD2 (5 bases each). CDR3 length: 13 amino acids. V was trimmed by 6 bases and J by 11 bases, leaving 20 bases between them. Germline-derived CDR1 and CDR2 are MDHEN and SYDVKM.

The CDR3 DNA follows: TGCGCCAGCAGCTTGGGGTGGGTTTACTCCTACAATGAGCAGTTCTTC. Protein product: CASSLGWVYSYNEQFF. V and J are TRBV5-1 and TRBJ2-1; D is uncertain. The CDR3 totals 16 residues. V was pared by 0 bases and J by 0 bases, with 10 bases between. Germline V lookup: CDR1 SGHRS, CDR2 YFSETQ.

The chain carries TRBV13 and TRBJ1-2, with D uncertain. In germline, CDR1 is PRHDT, CDR2 FYEKMQ (reference sequence). V lost 3 bases to trimming and J lost 8 bases, with 16 bases between them. This CDR3 region has 14 residues. The CDR3 coding sequence is TGTGCCAGCAGCTTTTACTCCGATCATCTCGGCTACACCTTC. Residues: CASSFYSDHLGYTF.

The chain is built from TRBV6-5 and TRBJ2-2, with D tentatively TRBD2 (5 bases). V was trimmed by 1 base and J by 6 bases, leaving 15 bases between them. This CDR3 region has 16 residues. CDR1 and CDR2 (germline): MNHEY, SVGAGI. CDR3 residues: CASSYLRTRIPGELFF. In DNA, the CDR3 is TGTGCCAGCAGTTACTTGAGGACTCGGATACCCGGGGAGCTGTTTTTT.

Only a few counts were recorded for this clone. V is TRBV28 and J is TRBJ2-7; 12 bases match TRBD2. Germline V CDR1 and CDR2: MDHEN, SYDVKM. The CDR3 is made up of 15 amino acids. Trimming removed 5 bases from V and 5 bases from J; junction bases left unmatched: 7. In DNA, the CDR3 is TGTGCCAGCAGTATTCTAGCGGGAGGGCCGCACGAGCAGTACTTC. Protein product: CASSILAGGPHEQYF.

The rearrangement uses TRBV7-9 and TRBJ2-3, with 15 bases that match TRBD2. V lost 5 bases to trimming and J lost 3 bases; unmatched junction nucleotides: 3. From germline, CDR1 is SEHNR and CDR2 FQNEAQ (reference sequence). This CDR3 region has 16 residues. In DNA form, the CDR3 reads TGTGCCAGCAGCCCCGGGACTAGCGGGAGGACAGATACGCAGTATTTT. Protein: CASSPGTSGRTDTQYF. Using reference TRBV7-9 and TRBJ2-3 for the parts outside the CDR3, the full variable domain is DTGVSQNPRHKITKRGQNVTFRCDPISEHNRLYWYRQTLGQGPEFLTYFQNEAQLEKSRLLSDRFSAERPKGSFSTLEIQRTEQGDSAMYLCASSPGTSGRTDTQYFGPGTRLTVL.

J is TRBJ1-5 and V is TRBV21-1; the table's D gene call, TRBD1, was not cross checked with the DNA. TRBV21-1 has pseudogene status. CDR3 length: 14 residues. In DNA, the CDR3 is TGTGCCAGCAGCAAAGTAACAGGGAATCAGCCCCAGCATTTT. It codes for CASSKVTGNQPQHF.

The rearrangement uses TRBV30 and TRBJ1-6; D is unclear. The V and J ends lost 5 bases and 7 bases respectively, with 15 bases between them. The CDR3 spans 14 residues. Germline V gene sequence: CDR1 GTSNPN, CDR2 SVGIG (reference sequence). The CDR3 protein is CAWGRGTENSPLHF. DNA for the CDR3: TGTGCCTGGGGCCGGGGAACGGAAAATTCACCCCTCCACTTT.